This TCR beta chain was obtained from a study of T cell responses to AZD1222 COVID-19 vaccine. The CDR3 covers 10 residues. Trimming shortened V by 2 bases and J by 7 bases, and 5 bases separated the two germline ends. Germline V gene sequence: CDR1 DFQATT, CDR2 SNEGSKA (reference sequence). Sequenced by immunoSEQ multiplex PCR; TCRdb stores in-frame clones only, minus some. The data show around 100,000 clones, 70% to 90% seen once. This receptor was obtained from an adult in good health. The chain links TRBV20-1 to TRBJ1-2, with D unresolved. The source was peripheral blood, collected on day 0 of AZD1222 vaccination. The CDR3 is CSARRGGYTF. In nucleotides, the CDR3 is TGCAGTGCTAGACGGGGTGGCTACACCTTC.